A selection of T cell receptor beta chains follows, all from one sample in a study of shared clonotypes between healthy human individuals. Profiled with immunoSEQ multiplex PCR; TCRdb holds only in-frame clones, not every one. The sample has about a million clones; around 77% are singletons. Sequenced input: memory CD4+ T cells from PBMCs. These receptors were taken from a man younger than 30 in good health. Some clones in this sample may be carry-over from other donors' samples. Each CDR3 is given with its conserved first and last residue. A D gene is named only where the DNA matches it firmly. Size tells how often a clone was seen (once, few, many) or the class of an expanded clone, and some rows leave it out.

D gene	clone size	J gene	V gene	CDR3 DNA	CDR3 protein
-	-	TRBJ2-5	TRBV19	TGTGCCAGTAACGAAACGACTGGGTACCAAGAGACCCAGTACTTC	CASNETTGYQETQYF
-	-	TRBJ2-7	TRBV4-1	TGCGCCAGCAGCCAAGCACGGCTAGACCTCTACGAGCAGTACTTC	CASSQARLDLYEQYF
TRBD2	-	TRBJ2-2	TRBV11-2	TGTGCCAGCAGAAAGCGGGAGGGCTCCAACACCGGGGAGCTGTTTTTT	CASRKREGSNTGELFF
TRBD2	-	TRBJ2-5	TRBV19	TGTGCCAGTAGTTCGGGACTAGCGGGACCAATCCAAGAGACCCAGTACTTC	CASSSGLAGPIQETQYF
TRBD2	-	TRBJ2-3	TRBV2	TGTGCCAGCAGTGACCCCGGGAGGGTGGGTTATACGCAGTATTTT	CASSDPGRVGYTQYF
TRBD1	-	TRBJ2-7	TRBV5-4	TGTGCCAGCAGCCCGTCGCCGGGACAGGGGAACGAGCAGTACTTC	CASSPSPGQGNEQYF
-	-	TRBJ1-2	TRBV4-2	TGTGCCAGCAGCTTAGAGGGAGGCTATGGCTACACCTTC	CASSLEGGYGYTF
-	-	TRBJ1-1	TRBV7-2	TGTGCCAGCAGCTTACAACGGAGCAGTACTGAAGCTTTCTTT	CASSLQRSSTEAFF
TRBD2	once	TRBJ2-5	TRBV29-1	TGCAGCGTCAAGACTAGCGGGAGAGGAGAGACCCAGTACTTC	CSVKTSGRGETQYF
TRBD1	-	TRBJ2-2	TRBV2	TGTGCCAGCAGTGGACAGGGGCCCTTGACCGGGGAGCTGTTTTTT	CASSGQGPLTGELFF
TRBD1	-	TRBJ2-2	TRBV7-9	TGTGCCAGCAGCTTACCAGGGGGTCGGAACACCGGGGAGCTGTTTTTT	CASSLPGGRNTGELFF
TRBD1	-	TRBJ1-1	TRBV29-1	TGCAGCGTTGTTCGAACAGGGGACACTGAAGCTTTCTTT	CSVVRTGDTEAFF
-	-	TRBJ2-2	TRBV2	TGTGCCAGCGTCCGGGACGGAAACACCGGGGAGCTGTTTTTT	CASVRDGNTGELFF
TRBD1	few	TRBJ2-1	TRBV5-1	TGCGCCAGCTCTAGGGCTACGGGACAGGGGCTGGATGAGCAGTTCTTC	CASSRATGQGLDEQFF
-	-	TRBJ2-5	TRBV6-1	TGTGCCACCGCGGCCGGAGCCGAGACCCAGTACTTC	CATAAGAETQYF
-	many	TRBJ2-5	TRBV6-5	TGTGCCAGCAAGGTCCGGGGGCCAAGCCAAGAGACCCAGTACTTC	CASKVRGPSQETQYF
TRBD1	once	TRBJ2-3	TRBV5-1	TGCGCCAGCAGCTTGGCGTCAGGGGGTGAAGATACGCAGTATTTT	CASSLASGGEDTQYF
TRBD2	many	TRBJ2-7	TRBV5-1	TGCGCCAGCAGCTTGGCCCCCAGCGGGAGATCCCGCGAGCAGTACTTC	CASSLAPSGRSREQYF
TRBD1	-	TRBJ2-7	TRBV7-2	TGTGCCAGCAGCTTAGCATACCCGGGACAGGGATACGTGCAGTACTTC	CASSLAYPGQGYVQYF
TRBD2	-	TRBJ2-2	TRBV11-1	TGTGCCAGCAGCCTGAGACTAGCGAGCACCGGGGAGCTGTTTTTT	CASSLRLASTGELFF
TRBD1	few	TRBJ2-4	TRBV19	TGTGCCAGTAGTATAGGTGACAGGGGTAGGGCGTTTGACATTCAGTACTTC	CASSIGDRGRAFDIQYF
-	-	TRBJ2-3	TRBV6-5	TGTGCCAGCAGTTACAGTACAGGGGATACGCAGTATTTT	CASSYSTGDTQYF
TRBD2	-	TRBJ2-1	TRBV5-1	TGCGCCAGCAGCCCCGCCCCGACTAGCGGTTACAATGAGCAGTTCTTC	CASSPAPTSGYNEQFF
-	-	TRBJ2-2	TRBV7-3	TGTGCCAGCAGCCCCCAGGGGGGTTTGGACACCGGGGAGCTGTTTTTT	CASSPQGGLDTGELFF
-	-	TRBJ1-2	TRBV5-1	TGCGCCAGCAGCTTGGCCAGGGATTATGGCTACACCTTC	CASSLARDYGYTF
-	few	TRBJ2-2	TRBV27	TGTGCCAGCAGAACAAGGGCGGGCGGTGACACCGGGGAGCTGTTTTTT	CASRTRAGGDTGELFF
-	-	TRBJ2-7	TRBV14	TGTGCCAGCAGCCGGGGTCAGGGCACCCACGAGCAGTACTTC	CASSRGQGTHEQYF
TRBD2	few	TRBJ2-1	TRBV28	TGTGCCAGCAGCCCTCCACTCACTAGCGGGAGGCCCAAGCAGTTCTTC	CASSPPLTSGRPKQFF
-	-	TRBJ2-7	TRBV27	TGTGCCAGCAGATCTGCAGGCAGCTCCTACGAGCAGTACTTC	CASRSAGSSYEQYF
-	-	TRBJ1-2	TRBV6-6	TGTGCCAGCAGTTACGCGGGCAACAACTATGGCTACACCTTC	CASSYAGNNYGYTF
-	-	TRBJ1-5	TRBV19	TGTGCCAGTAGTGTCCAACTTTGGGCGGCTCAGCCCCAGCATTTT	CASSVQLWAAQPQHF
-	few	TRBJ1-1	TRBV19	TGTGCCAGTAGTAGGACAGCGGGCACTGAAGCTTTCTTT	CASSRTAGTEAFF
-	few	TRBJ1-4	TRBV7-3	TGTGCCAGCGGTTTGGAAAAACTGTTTTTT	CASGLEKLFF
TRBD2	-	TRBJ2-1	TRBV5-1	TGCGCCAGCAGCTTGCTAGCGGATAGCTCCTACAATGAGCAGTTCTTC	CASSLLADSSYNEQFF
TRBD1	-	TRBJ2-7	TRBV6-5	TGTGCCAGCAGTTCGTGGGACAGGGTGGCCGAGCAGTACTTC	CASSSWDRVAEQYF
TRBD1	few	TRBJ1-2	TRBV2	TGTGCCAGCAGCCCCGGACAGGACTATGGCTACACCTTC	CASSPGQDYGYTF
-	-	TRBJ1-2	TRBV10-3	TGTGCCATCAGTGAGTCCGAGGGATACTATGGCTACACCTTC	CAISESEGYYGYTF
-	-	TRBJ1-1	TRBV5-5	TGTGCCAGCAGCTTGGCGCCCTCGAGGGGCCGGAACACTGAAGCTTTCTTT	CASSLAPSRGRNTEAFF
TRBD1	-	TRBJ1-1	TRBV7-2	TGTGCCAGCAGCTTAGTCAGGACAGGGCAAGCTTTCTTT	CASSLVRTGQAFF
-	-	TRBJ2-7	TRBV4-1	TGCGCCAGCAGCCCGACGGGGCCTCCCTACGAGCAGTACTTC	CASSPTGPPYEQYF
TRBD1	-	TRBJ1-4	TRBV2	TGTGCCAGCAGTGCGGGATCGACAGGGGGGAAACTGTTTTTT	CASSAGSTGGKLFF
-	-	TRBJ1-5	TRBV7-2	TGTGCCAGCAGCTCGAGCCCGACAGCTACGCACGGCAATCAGCCCCAGCATTTT	CASSSSPTATHGNQPQHF